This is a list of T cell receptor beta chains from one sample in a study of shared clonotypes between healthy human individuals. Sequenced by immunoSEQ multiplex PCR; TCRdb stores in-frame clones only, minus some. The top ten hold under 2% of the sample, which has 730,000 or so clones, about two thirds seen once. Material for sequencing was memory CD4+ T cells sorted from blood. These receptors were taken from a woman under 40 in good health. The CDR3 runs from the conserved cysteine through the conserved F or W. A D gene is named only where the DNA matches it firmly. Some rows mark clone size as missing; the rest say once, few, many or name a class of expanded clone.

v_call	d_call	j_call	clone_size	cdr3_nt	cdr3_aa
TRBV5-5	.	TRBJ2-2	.	TGTGCCAGCAGCAACACCCCGGGGACCGGGGAGCTGTTTTTT	CASSNTPGTGELFF
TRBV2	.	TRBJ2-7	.	TGTGCCAGCAGTGAAGCGCTCGGCAGACTTAACTCCTACGAGCAGTACTTC	CASSEALGRLNSYEQYF
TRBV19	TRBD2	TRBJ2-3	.	TGTGCCAGTAGTATGATAGCGGGAGGTCGAGATACGCAGTATTTT	CASSMIAGGRDTQYF
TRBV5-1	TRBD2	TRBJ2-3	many	TGCGCCAGCAGCACGACTAGCGGGAGAACAGATACGCAGTATTTT	CASSTTSGRTDTQYF
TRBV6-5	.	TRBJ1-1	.	TGTGCCAGCAGTCGTGGACAGTACACTGAAGCTTTCTTT	CASSRGQYTEAFF
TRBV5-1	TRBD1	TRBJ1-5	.	TGCGCCAGCAGTCAATGGACAGGGCAGAATCAGCCCCAGCATTTT	CASSQWTGQNQPQHF
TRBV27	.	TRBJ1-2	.	TGTGCCAGCAGTCCCGGACGGGATCGGTATGGCTACACCTTC	CASSPGRDRYGYTF
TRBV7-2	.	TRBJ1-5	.	TGTGCCAGCAGCCAGGGGCGGCTCAATCAGCCCCAGCATTTT	CASSQGRLNQPQHF
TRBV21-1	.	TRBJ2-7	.	TGTGCCAGCAGCAAAGGGGGAGACGAGCAGTACTTC	CASSKGGDEQYF
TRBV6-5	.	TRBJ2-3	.	TGTGCCAGCAGTTACACCCAATCTTGGGACCGTGAGGAGTATTTT	CASSYTQSWDREEYF
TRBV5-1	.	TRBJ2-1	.	TGCGCCAGCAGCTACGGACAGAGCTACAATGAGCAGTTCTTC	CASSYGQSYNEQFF
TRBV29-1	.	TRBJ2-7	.	TGCAGCGTTGAAGATCGGGTTACCCACTACGAGCAGTACTTC	CSVEDRVTHYEQYF
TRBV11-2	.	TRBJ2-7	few	TGTGCCAGCAGCTTAGAACTGATACTAGCAGGCGAGCAGTACTTC	CASSLELILAGEQYF
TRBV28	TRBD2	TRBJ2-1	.	TGTGCCACTAGATATGGGGGGGGATTCTACAATGAGCAGTTCTTC	CATRYGGGFYNEQFF
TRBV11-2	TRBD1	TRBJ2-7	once	TGTGCCAGCAGGAACGTCCGGACAGGGGGCCTTGGCGAGCAGTACTTC	CASRNVRTGGLGEQYF
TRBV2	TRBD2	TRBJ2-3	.	TGTGCCAGCAACTTACCCGGACTAGCGGGAGGGCCAAAAGATACGCAGTATTTT	CASNLPGLAGGPKDTQYF
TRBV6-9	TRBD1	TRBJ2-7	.	TGTGCCAGCAGCTCTCCGGGACAGGGGGTGGACTACGAGCAGTACTTC	CASSSPGQGVDYEQYF
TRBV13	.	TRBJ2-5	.	TGTGCCAGCAGCCCCACTGGCCAAAGCGGTGAGACCCAGTACTTC	CASSPTGQSGETQYF
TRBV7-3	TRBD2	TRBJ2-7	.	TGTGCCAGCAGCTCTCAGCCGGGACTAGCATTCGAGCAGTACTTC	CASSSQPGLAFEQYF
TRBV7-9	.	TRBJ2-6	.	TGTGCCAGCAGCCGGATGGGTTCTGGGGCCAACGTCCTGACTTTC	CASSRMGSGANVLTF
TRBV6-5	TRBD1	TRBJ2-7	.	TGTGCCAGCAGTTACGGTAGTTGGGACAGATCCTACGAGCAGTACTTC	CASSYGSWDRSYEQYF
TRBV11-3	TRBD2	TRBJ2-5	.	TGTGCCAGCAGCTACGGGACTAGCGGGACGGAGACCCAGTACTTC	CASSYGTSGTETQYF
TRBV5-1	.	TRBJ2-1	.	TGCGCCAGCAGCAATGACAGGAATGAGCAGTTCTTC	CASSNDRNEQFF
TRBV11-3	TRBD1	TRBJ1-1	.	TGTGCCAGTGCTAGGGGGCCGAACACTGAAGCTTTCTTT	CASARGPNTEAFF
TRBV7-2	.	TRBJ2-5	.	TGTGCCAGCAGCATCGGACCGTTCCGTGAGCAGTACTTC	CASSIGPFREQYF
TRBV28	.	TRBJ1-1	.	TGTGCCAGCAGTCTATCGTTTGAAGCTTTCTTT	CASSLSFEAFF
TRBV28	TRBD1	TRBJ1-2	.	TGTGCCAGCAGCCAGGGACAGTCGTTTAACTATGGCTACACCTTC	CASSQGQSFNYGYTF
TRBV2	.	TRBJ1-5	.	TGTGCCAGCAGTGAGACAGGCTCGGGACAGCCCCAGCATTTT	CASSETGSGQPQHF
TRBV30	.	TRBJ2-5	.	TGTGCCTGGAAGGAGGCCGCGGAGACCCAGTACTTC	CAWKEAAETQYF
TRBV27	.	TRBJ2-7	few	TGTGCCAGCAGTTTACGTCCGGGCGGCTACGAGCAGTACTTC	CASSLRPGGYEQYF
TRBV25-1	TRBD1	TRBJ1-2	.	TGTGCCAGCAGTGAATCCCAGGGGGTTGGCTACACCTTC	CASSESQGVGYTF
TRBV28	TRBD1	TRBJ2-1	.	TGTGCCAGCAGCCTGAGGGACAGGGCTTATTTCTTC	CASSLRDRAYFF
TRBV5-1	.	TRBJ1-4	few	TGCGCCAGCAGCCAAAAATCCGCCGCCCAATCCAACGAAAAACTGTTTTTT	CASSQKSAAQSNEKLFF
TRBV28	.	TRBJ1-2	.	TGTGCCACGAGATACCATGGACAGTACTATGGCTACACCTTC	CATRYHGQYYGYTF
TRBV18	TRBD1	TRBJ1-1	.	TGTGCCAGCTCACCAAAGACAGGGCGGAACACTGAAGCTTTCTTT	CASSPKTGRNTEAFF
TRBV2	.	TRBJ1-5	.	TGTGCCAGCAGTGAAGGGGTCAATCAGCCCCAGCATTTT	CASSEGVNQPQHF
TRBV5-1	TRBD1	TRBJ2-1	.	TGCGCCAGCAGCACGGGACAGGGCTACAATGAGCAGTTCTTC	CASSTGQGYNEQFF
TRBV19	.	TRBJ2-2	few	TGTGCCAGTAGGCCGTCATACATGAACACCGGGGAGCTGTTTTTT	CASRPSYMNTGELFF
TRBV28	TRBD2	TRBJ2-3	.	TGTGCCAGCAATAGCGGGAGACACACAGATACGCAGTATTTT	CASNSGRHTDTQYF
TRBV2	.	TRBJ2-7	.	TGTGCCAGCAGTGAACCGATGATCTACGAGCAGTACTTC	CASSEPMIYEQYF
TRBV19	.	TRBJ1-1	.	TGTGCCACCAGGGGTTTATTTAACACTGAAGCTTTCTTT	CATRGLFNTEAFF
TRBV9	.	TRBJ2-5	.	TGTGCCAGCAGCGTAGGTAGCGGTCAAGAGACCCAGTACTTC	CASSVGSGQETQYF
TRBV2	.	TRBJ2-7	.	TGTGCCAGCAGTTTCACGGACGGACCCTACGAGCAGTACTTC	CASSFTDGPYEQYF
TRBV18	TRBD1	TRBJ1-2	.	TGTGCCAGCTCACCGCTAAAACAGGGGAATGGCTACACCTTC	CASSPLKQGNGYTF
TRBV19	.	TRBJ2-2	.	TGTGCCAGTAGTGTCACTCCGAACACCGGGGAGCTGTTTTTT	CASSVTPNTGELFF
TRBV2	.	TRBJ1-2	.	TGTGCCAGCAGTGTGCAGGGATCAAACTATGGCTACACCTTC	CASSVQGSNYGYTF
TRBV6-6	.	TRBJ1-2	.	TGTGCCAGCATGCAGGGTGGCGGCTACACCTTC	CASMQGGGYTF
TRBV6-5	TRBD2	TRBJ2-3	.	TGTGCCAGCAGTTACCAAGTTGGCGGGAGGGATACGCAGTATTTT	CASSYQVGGRDTQYF
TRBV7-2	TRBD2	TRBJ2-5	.	TGTGCCAGCAGCAAGAACTCCGGGACTAGCGAGACCCAGTACTTC	CASSKNSGTSETQYF
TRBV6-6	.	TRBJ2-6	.	TGTGCCAGCAGTCCGTCCTTCTCTGGGGCCAACGTCCTGACTTTC	CASSPSFSGANVLTF
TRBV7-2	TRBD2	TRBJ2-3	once	TGTGCCAGCAGCCGGGAGGTAGATACGCAGTATTTT	CASSREVDTQYF